What follows are 26 T cell receptor beta chains derived from one specimen sequenced in a study of T cell responses to AZD1222 COVID-19 vaccine. This table comes from immunoSEQ multiplex PCR, and its TCRdb copy is limited to in-frame clones, with some not included. The data hold about 140,000 clones, with about 91% observed a single time. Sequences were derived from peripheral blood, sampled 28 days after the second AZD1222 dose. Every receptor here comes from an adult who received the AZD1222 COVID-19 vaccine.

The genes are TRBV6-1 and TRBJ1-1; no reliable D call. The ends were cut back, 6 bases at V and 6 bases at J, with 17 bases in the middle. The CDR3 runs to 14 residues. Looked up from germline, CDR1 is MNHNS and CDR2 is SASEGT. CDR3 in amino acids: CASSRLASGAEAFF. CDR3 DNA sequence: TGTGCCAGCAGCCGACTGGCCTCCGGCGCTGAAGCTTTCTTT.

The genes are TRBV7-9 and TRBJ1-5, with 7 positions matching TRBD1. V shed 5 bases, J shed 0 bases, and the junction held 4 bases outside the gene matches. The CDR3 spans 15 residues. CDR1 and CDR2 (germline): SEHNR, FQNEAQ (reference sequence). DNA for the CDR3: TGTGCCAGCAGCCAAGGGGGCTTTAGCAATCAGCCCCAGCATTTT. Its protein product is CASSQGGFSNQPQHF.

The chain links TRBV28 to TRBJ1-5; D remains ambiguous. The CDR3 loop spans 14 amino acids. The germline V gene encodes CDR1 MDHEN and CDR2 SYDVKM. Trimming removed 2 bases at V and 3 bases at J, with 8 bases between. The CDR3 reads CASSLVQNNQPQHF. CDR3 DNA sequence: TGTGCCAGCAGTTTAGTTCAGAACAATCAGCCCCAGCATTTT.

V gene TRBV20-1 combines with J gene TRBJ1-1, with TRBD1 matching over 7 bases. CDR3 length equals 14 residues. Germline assignment: CDR1 DFQATT and CDR2 SNEGSKA (reference sequence). The V and J ends lost 3 bases and 6 bases, in that order; junction bases with no gene match: 10. Here the CDR3 DNA reads TGCAGTGCTAGTAAGGGACAGATGGGAGCTGAAGCTTTCTTT. Amino acids: CSASKGQMGAEAFF.

Notes on this clone: Other DNA sequences in the sample encode the same CDR3. This sequence joins TRBV10-3 and TRBJ1-5, with D perhaps matching TRBD1 (6 bases). Germline V gene data show CDR1 as ENHRY and CDR2 as SYGVKD. V gave up 4 bases and J gave up 7 bases, with 8 bases separating them. The CDR3 has 12 amino acids. Here the CDR3 DNA reads TGTGCCATCAGTGCAGGGGACCAGCCCCAGCATTTT. Translating it yields CAISAGDQPQHF.

This chain uses TRBV6-5 with TRBJ2-6, with 7 bases identical to TRBD1. CDR3 length equals 15 residues. J gave up 0 bases and V 10 bases, and 6 bases lay outside the gene matches. Germline loops: CDR1 MNHEY, CDR2 SVGAGI. CDR3 nucleotides: TGTGCCACCGGACAGGTTCTCTCTGGGGCCAACGTCCTGACTTTC. Amino acid sequence: CATGQVLSGANVLTF.

The chain employs TRBV6-1 and TRBJ2-7; D is ambiguous. The CDR3 is 14 residues long. Trimming removed 3 bases from V and 4 bases from J, with 13 bases in between. Per the germline V gene, CDR1 is MNHNS and CDR2 is SASEGT. As DNA, the CDR3 is TGTGCCAGCAGTGACGAAGGAACTGCATACGAGCAGTACTTC. Protein: CASSDEGTAYEQYF.

The chain links TRBV7-9 to TRBJ1-1; D is ambiguous. The CDR3 contains 13 residues. V lost 4 bases and J lost 6, with 12 bases in between. CDR1 SEHNR and CDR2 FQNEAQ come from the germline V gene (reference sequence). CDR3 nucleotides: TGTGCCAGCAGCTCGCCAACCATCGCTGAAGCTTTCTTT. Translation: CASSSPTIAEAFF.

The chain uses TRBV7-9 and TRBJ2-7; TRBD1 agrees at 8 bases. Germline-derived CDR1 and CDR2 are SEHNR and FQNEAQ (reference sequence). The CDR3 contains 16 residues. J gave up 6 bases and V 1 base, and 11 bases lay outside the gene matches. CDR3 in DNA: TGTGCCAGCAGCTTAGGCGACAGGACAGGGATTGGCGAGCAGTACTTC. It translates to CASSLGDRTGIGEQYF.

The chain uses TRBV24-1 and TRBJ2-2; tentative D call: TRBD2 (6 bases). Germline-derived CDR1 and CDR2 are KGHDR and SFDVKD. The germline V and J ends were trimmed by 3 bases and 4 bases, with 14 bases remaining between them. The CDR3 runs 16 residues. The CDR3 DNA is TGTGCCACCAGTGATAGGGACTGGACCTCCACCGGGGAGCTGTTTTTT. Its protein is CATSDRDWTSTGELFF.

J is TRBJ1-2 and V is TRBV27, with D perhaps matching TRBD1 (5 bases). The CDR3 contains 15 residues. CDR1 and CDR2 (germline): MNHEY, SMNVEV (reference sequence). With 4 bases removed from V and 7 bases from J, the gap between germline ends came to 19 bases. This chain's CDR3 is CASSSPRGRDGGYTF. The CDR3 nucleotides are TGTGCCAGCAGTTCGCCCCGTGGGAGGGACGGTGGCTACACCTTC.

V and J are TRBV3-1 (or the pseudogene TRBV3-2) and TRBJ2-6; perhaps TRBD1 as D (5 bases). This CDR3 region has 15 residues. Per the germline V gene, CDR1 is LGHDT and CDR2 is YNNKEL (reference sequence). V was shortened by 5 bases and J by 4 bases, with 12 bases between the two germline ends. The CDR3 DNA follows: TGTGCCAGCAGCTACTCCAGGACAGGGGCCAACGTCCTGACTTTC. Protein product: CASSYSRTGANVLTF.

The V call is TRBV29-1, the J call TRBJ2-1, with TRBD2 identical over 13 bases. This CDR3 contains 15 residues. The germline CDR1 and CDR2 sequences are SQVTM and ANQGSEA. V lost 6 bases and J lost 0; bases outside the gene matches: 2. For the CDR3, the DNA is TGCAGCGTCAGGACTAGCGGGAGCTCCTACAATGAGCAGTTCTTC. It encodes CSVRTSGSSYNEQFF.

V gene TRBV5-1 combines with J gene TRBJ1-4; possible D gene TRBD1, 6 bases. CDR1 is SGHRS and CDR2 is YFSETQ in the germline V gene. Deletions cut 3 bases from V and 5 bases from J, with 11 bases between. The CDR3 has 14 residues. DNA of the CDR3: TGCGCCAGCAGCTCCTTACAGGGAAATGAAAAACTGTTTTTT. Encoded protein: CASSSLQGNEKLFF.

This clone was picked up one time. The chain couples TRBV6-5 to TRBJ2-7; D is unresolved. The germline gives CDR1 MNHEY, CDR2 SVGAGI. V was trimmed by 2 bases and J by 0 bases, leaving 8 bases between them. The CDR3 length is 14 residues. The CDR3 protein is CASSYVLGSYEQYF. CDR3 DNA: TGTGCCAGCAGTTACGTTCTTGGCTCCTACGAGCAGTACTTC.

The gene calls are TRBV2 and TRBJ2-3; 9 bases are shared with TRBD1. This CDR3 has 16 residues. The junction had 8 bases not matched to a gene; V was cut back by 3 bases and J by 4 bases. The germline V gene has CDR1 SNHLY and CDR2 FYNNEI. In DNA form, the CDR3 reads TGTGCCAGCAGTGAGGTCGGGACAGGGACGGCAGATACGCAGTATTTT. Its protein is CASSEVGTGTADTQYF.

In this sample, this clone is medium-sized. This chain links TRBV28 with TRBJ1-2; TRBD1 might be the D (5 bases). The CDR3 extends over 15 amino acids. CDR1 is MDHEN, CDR2 SYDVKM, per germline. Trimming pared 3 bases from V and 7 bases from J, leaving 18 bases between. The CDR3 here is CASSLGPRGKGGYTF. DNA of the CDR3: TGTGCCAGCAGTTTGGGGCCAAGGGGTAAAGGTGGCTACACCTTC.

This chain uses TRBV5-8 with TRBJ1-5; no definite D call. There are 12 residues in the CDR3. With 3 bases removed from V and 6 bases from J, the gap between germline ends came to 7 bases. Germline CDR1 and CDR2: SGHTS and YDEGEE. CDR3 amino acids: CASSYRGQPQHF. The CDR3 nucleotides read TGTGCCAGCAGCTACCGGGGTCAGCCCCAGCATTTT.

This sequence joins TRBV29-1 and TRBJ2-3; D not certain. V was pared by 2 bases and J by 2 bases, with 8 bases between. The CDR3 covers 13 residues. Germline CDR1 and CDR2: SQVTM and ANQGSEA. The CDR3 loop is CSVEPPATDTQYF. The CDR3 DNA reads as TGCAGCGTTGAACCGCCAGCCACAGATACGCAGTATTTT.

The chain joins TRBV27 to TRBJ1-2, with D uncertain. Trimming stripped 5 bases from V and 5 bases from J, with 18 bases between. CDR3 size: 15 residues. CDR1 is MNHEY and CDR2 is SMNVEV in the germline V gene (reference sequence). CDR3 in DNA: TGTGCCAGCAGTCCAGGATCAGGCGGGTGGTATGGCTACACCTTC. Encoded protein: CASSPGSGGWYGYTF.

For the CDR3, the DNA is TGTGCCAGCAGCTCGACAGGGGTAGAGACCCAGTACTTC. Protein: CASSSTGVETQYF. The chain combines TRBV7-3 with TRBJ2-5, with 8 bases identical to TRBD1. The CDR3 consists of 13 residues. CDR1 is SGHTA, CDR2 FQGTGA, per germline. The V gene end was trimmed by 4 bases and the J gene end by 4 bases; junction bases not matched to a gene: 2.

The chain employs TRBV18 and TRBJ2-1; 8 bases match TRBD1. Looked up from germline, CDR1 is KGHSH and CDR2 is LQKENI. This CDR3 contains 13 residues. Trimming at V came to 4 bases and at J to 8 bases, leaving 4 bases not matched to a gene. The CDR3 region is CASSHDRGDEQFF. The DNA for the CDR3 is TGTGCCAGCTCACATGACAGGGGTGATGAGCAGTTCTTC.

This sequence joins TRBV28 and TRBJ2-1; 13 bases are a match to TRBD2. This CDR3 region has 15 residues. Germline assignment: CDR1 MDHEN and CDR2 SYDVKM. The V segment lost 4 bases and the J segment 7 bases; nucleotides outside the gene matches: 4. The CDR3 loop is CASSSLAGGVNEQFF. CDR3 nucleotide sequence: TGTGCCAGCAGTTCACTAGCGGGAGGGGTAAATGAGCAGTTCTTC.

This chain connects TRBV7-2 to TRBJ1-1; 9 positions agree with TRBD1. The V gene's germline CDR1 is SGHTA and CDR2 FQGNSA. V was clipped by 5 bases and J by 3 bases; unmatched bases: 7. The CDR3 loop spans 15 amino acids. As DNA, the CDR3 is TGTGCCAGCAGCCTCAGACAGGGGGTTTACACTGAAGCTTTCTTT. Translated, it gives CASSLRQGVYTEAFF.

The rearrangement links TRBV2 to TRBJ2-7; 7 positions match TRBD2. The length of the CDR3 is 13 residues. Germline assignment: CDR1 SNHLY and CDR2 FYNNEI. Losses at the gene ends were 7 bases for V and 1 base for J; bases not matched to a gene: 4. The CDR3 protein is CASIREGSYEQYF. DNA of the CDR3: TGTGCCAGCATCAGGGAGGGATCCTACGAGCAGTACTTC.

The chain couples TRBV7-8 to TRBJ1-2, with D possibly TRBD1 on 6 matching bases. V shed 4 bases and J shed 8 bases, with 11 bases lying between them. CDR3 length equals 12 residues. CDR1 and CDR2 (germline): SGHVS, FQNEAQ. The CDR3: CASSSTGRGYTF. DNA for the CDR3: TGTGCCAGCAGCTCTACAGGGAGGGGCTACACCTTC.